Sequencing of this TCR beta chain was carried out in a study of T cell responses to AZD1222 COVID-19 vaccine. The study, taken as a whole, reports: Within unmutated variant regions lay the reported targets of nearly half of spike-specific TCRs.

Germline V CDR1 and CDR2: SGHVS, FQNEAQ. V was trimmed by 0 bases and J by 3 bases, leaving 12 bases between them. CDR3 length: 15 amino acids. A word on this clone: Its antigen is unknown.

The assay was immunoSEQ multiplex PCR, and TCRdb's table has in-frame clones only and misses some. The repertoire holds 130,000 or so clones, with around 90% as singletons. The TCR sequence derives from an adult who received the MenACWY meningococcal vaccine as a control. The genes are TRBV7-8 and TRBJ2-7; TRBD1 or TRBD2 may be the D gene (6 bases each). Sequenced material: peripheral blood, taken 28 days after the second dose of the MenACWY control vaccine. In nucleotides, the CDR3 is TGTGCCAGCAGCTTAGCCTCGGGGGCCGGCTACGAGCAGTACTTC. As protein: CASSLASGAGYEQYF.